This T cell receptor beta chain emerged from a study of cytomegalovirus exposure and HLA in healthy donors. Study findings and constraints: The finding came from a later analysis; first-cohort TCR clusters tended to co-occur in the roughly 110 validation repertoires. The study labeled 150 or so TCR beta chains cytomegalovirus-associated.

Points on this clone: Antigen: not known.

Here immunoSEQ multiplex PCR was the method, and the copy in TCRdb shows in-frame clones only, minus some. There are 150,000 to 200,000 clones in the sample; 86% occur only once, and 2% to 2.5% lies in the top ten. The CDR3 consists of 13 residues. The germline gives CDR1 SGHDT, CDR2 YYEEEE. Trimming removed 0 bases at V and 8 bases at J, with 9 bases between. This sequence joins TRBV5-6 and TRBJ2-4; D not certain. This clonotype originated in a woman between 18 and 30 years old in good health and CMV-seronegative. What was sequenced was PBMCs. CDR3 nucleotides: TGTGCCAGCAGCTTGGGGGTTGAGGACATTCAGTACTTC. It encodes CASSLGVEDIQYF.